This T cell receptor (beta chain) came from a study of cytomegalovirus exposure and HLA in healthy donors. Findings and limits, study-wide: Several top significant clusters appeared, in a later analysis, to be linked to common viral pathogens.

The CDR3 extends over 14 amino acids. Between the trimmed V and J ends, which lost 5 bases and 4 bases, there was a span of 12 bases. CDR1 is SGHVS and CDR2 is FQNEAQ in the germline V gene. This clone was observed a single time. Its target is not known. Healthy bone marrow donors formed the donor group. PCR employed 60 Vbeta and 13 Jbeta primers. Profiled with immunoSEQ multiplex PCR; TCRdb holds only in-frame clones, not every one. The table includes 100,000 to 150,000 clones, around three quarters detected once. The genes are TRBV7-8 and TRBJ1-5; the D gene is possibly TRBD1 (5 bases). The material sequenced was PBMCs. This clonotype was obtained from an older woman in good health and CMV-seropositive. The CDR3 is CASSLWEGNQPQHF. CDR3 nucleotide sequence: TGTGCCAGCAGCCTCTGGGAGGGGAATCAGCCCCAGCATTTT.